The 29 T cell receptor beta chains reported below all come from one sample, sequenced in a study of regulatory T cells in long-lasting Graves disease. Time point here: newly diagnosed GD, antithyroid drugs for less than 3 months. From PBMCs, RNA was extracted and then used to make the TCR library. Both iRepertoire HTBI primers and Arm-PCR of CDR3 regions were used to build the TCR beta libraries. One entry per CDR3 protein results from TCRdb running MiXCR on the multiplex PCR reads. The sample contains about 330,000 distinct CDR3 sequences, 15% to 20% of which appear only once. The data were also submitted as part of a second study, on T cells in Graves' hyperthyroidism and ophthalmopathy.

Here the sequenced sample was peripheral blood mononuclear cells (PBMCs), taken at new diagnosis, from a patient treated with antithyroid drugs. These receptors all stem from a young woman with Graves disease.

Only a few counts were recorded for this clonotype. The chain has TRBV14 and TRBJ2-7; 10 positions agree with TRBD2. Germline trimming cut 8 bases from V and 4 bases from J; bases unmatched to any gene: 11. CDR3 size: 15 residues. Germline V gene lookup returns CDR1 SGHDN and CDR2 FVKESK. The CDR3 DNA is TGTGCCAGCGGCCGCTACGGGACTAGCGTTTACGAGCAGTACTTC. Residues: CASGRYGTSVYEQYF.

This clonotype was seen repeatedly, ten times or more. The chain has TRBV5-1 and TRBJ2-7; 10 bases fit TRBD1. Germline V gene data show CDR1 as SGHRS and CDR2 as YFSETQ. The length of the CDR3 is 15 residues. V was clipped by 4 bases and J by 3 bases; unmatched bases: 7. The CDR3 DNA reads as TGCGCCAGCAGCATCTGGACAGGGGGAGGCTACGAGCAGTACTTC. Amino acid sequence: CASSIWTGGGYEQYF.

The V gene is TRBV7-8, the J gene TRBJ2-5, with TRBD2 identical over 8 bases. V was pared by 1 base and J by 5 bases, with 15 bases of the junction left unmatched. Germline V lookup: CDR1 SGHVS, CDR2 FQNEAQ. This CDR3 spans 18 amino acids. CDR3: CASSLGPPGGLTTETQYF. CDR3 sequence (DNA): TGTGCCAGCAGCTTAGGTCCGCCGGGAGGGTTGACAACGGAGACCCAGTACTTC.

The CDR3 nucleotides are TGTGCCAGCAGCGTAGCGGATACAGATACGCAGTATTTT. Translating it yields CASSVADTDTQYF. The J gene is TRBJ2-3, the V gene TRBV9, with D unclear. Germline V gives CDR1 SGDLS, CDR2 YYNGEE. CDR3 size: 13 residues. V was trimmed by 0 bases and J by 3 bases, leaving 5 bases between them.

This clonotype has more than one count but fewer than ten. The chain uses TRBV10-1 and TRBJ2-7; 9 bases line up with TRBD1. Trimming took 8 bases from V and 2 from J; bases not matched to a gene: 4. This CDR3 is built from 13 residues. From germline, CDR1 is WNHNN and CDR2 SYGVQD (reference sequence). CDR3 nucleotides: TGCGCCAGCCTCGGGACAGGGACCTACGAGCAGTACTTC. Its protein product is CASLGTGTYEQYF.

This clonotype was detected only a few times. The chain is built from TRBV10-3 and TRBJ2-3, with D maybe TRBD1 (6 bases). The CDR3 sequence is 14 residues long. Germline CDR1 ENHRY, CDR2 SYGVKD. Trimming stripped 3 bases from V and 6 bases from J, with 13 bases between. CDR3 bases: TGTGCCATCAGTGAAAGGACAGCCGCGGATACGCAGTATTTT. Amino acids: CAISERTAADTQYF.

This clonotype was observed a handful of times. The V call is TRBV30, the J call TRBJ2-3, with 12 bases matching TRBD2. Germline-derived CDR1 and CDR2 are GTSNPN and SVGIG (reference sequence). CDR3 length: 16 amino acids. V lost 5 bases and J lost 0; bases outside the gene matches: 6. CDR3 residues: CAWGLAGPPSTDTQYF. DNA for the CDR3: TGTGCCTGGGGACTAGCGGGGCCGCCTAGCACAGATACGCAGTATTTT.

The chain recombines TRBV7-8 with TRBJ2-1; 7 positions agree with TRBD2. Germline lookup yields CDR1 SGHVS and CDR2 FQNEAQ. With 3 bases clipped from V and 10 bases from J, the junction kept 3 bases outside the gene matches. The CDR3 extends over 12 amino acids. CDR3 protein: CASSFALAEQFF. CDR3 sequence (DNA): TGTGCCAGCAGCTTTGCACTAGCGGAGCAGTTCTTC.

J is TRBJ1-2 and V is TRBV7-8, with D perhaps matching TRBD1 (5 bases). The CDR3 extends over 15 amino acids. V lost 7 bases, J lost 2 bases, and 17 bases lay in between. Germline V gene lookup returns CDR1 SGHVS and CDR2 FQNEAQ. The CDR3 DNA reads TGTGCCAGCACCCCCTTGGGGGTTCGGAACTATGGCTACACCTTC. Translating it yields CASTPLGVRNYGYTF.

V usage is TRBV28 and J usage is TRBJ1-2; D gene unclear. Germline V gene data show CDR1 as MDHEN and CDR2 as SYDVKM. The CDR3 extends over 15 amino acids. V lost 3 bases and J 4 bases, leaving 15 bases between the germline ends. Here the CDR3 reads CASSFIRGETYGYTF. In DNA, the CDR3 is TGTGCCAGCAGTTTCATACGGGGTGAAACCTATGGCTACACCTTC.

The chain combines TRBV11-2 with TRBJ1-1; D gene unclear. Germline V gene lookup returns CDR1 SGHAT and CDR2 FQNNGV. Trimming left V 5 bases short and J 1 base short, with 14 bases between. This CDR3 is built from 15 residues. CDR3: CASSRLAAENTEAFF. As DNA, the CDR3 is TGTGCCAGCAGCCGACTAGCTGCGGAGAACACTGAAGCTTTCTTT.

The chain carries TRBV5-1 and TRBJ2-7; 7 bases are a match to TRBD1. This CDR3 has 14 residues. V trimming: 4 bases; J trimming: 4 bases; junction bases outside the gene matches: 8. Per the germline V gene, CDR1 is SGHRS and CDR2 is YFSETQ. CDR3 residues: CASSPQPGGYEQYF. The CDR3 DNA sequence: TGCGCCAGCAGCCCCCAACCAGGGGGTTACGAGCAGTACTTC.

The chain employs TRBV5-1 and TRBJ2-5; 8 bases match TRBD2. V shed 5 bases and J 5 bases; nucleotides not matched to a gene: 2. This CDR3 has 12 residues. Germline V gene sequence: CDR1 SGHRS, CDR2 YFSETQ. In nucleotides, the CDR3 is TGCGCCAGCAGAGCGGGGGTGGAGACCCAGTACTTC. Translated: CASRAGVETQYF.

This clonotype was observed at least ten times. The chain combines TRBV29-1 with TRBJ2-7; tentative D call: TRBD1 (5 bases). Germline V CDR1 and CDR2: SQVTM, ANQGSEA. V was trimmed by 2 bases and J by 0 bases, leaving 11 bases between them. This CDR3 has 14 amino acids. CDR3 sequence: CSVEMTAISYEQYF. In nucleotides, the CDR3 is TGCAGCGTTGAAATGACAGCAATCTCCTACGAGCAGTACTTC.

This clonotype was seen ten or more times. The chain employs TRBV20-1 and TRBJ2-5; 12 nucleotides align to TRBD2. CDR1 DFQATT and CDR2 SNEGSKA come from the germline V gene (reference sequence). After removal of 6 bases from V and 3 bases from J, the junction contained 8 bases not matched to a gene. CDR3 length equals 15 residues. The CDR3 nucleotides are TGCAGTGCCGCCCGAGGACTAGCGGGAAAAGAGACCCAGTACTTC. Encoded protein: CSAARGLAGKETQYF.

This chain connects TRBV6-5 to TRBJ1-3; 8 positions match TRBD1. CDR3 length: 15 amino acids. Germline assignment: CDR1 MNHEY and CDR2 SVGAGI. Losses at the gene ends were 2 bases for V and 8 bases for J; bases not matched to a gene: 8. CDR3 in DNA: TGTGCCAGCAGTTACGACAGGGGAGGGGTAGACACCATATATTTT. Its translation: CASSYDRGGVDTIYF.

This clonotype was detected many times. This chain connects TRBV3-1 to TRBJ2-7; D perhaps matches TRBD2 (6 bases). The CDR3 loop spans 15 amino acids. Germline-derived CDR1 and CDR2 are LGHDT and YNNKEL (reference sequence). The germline V and J ends were trimmed by 4 bases and 1 base, with 14 bases remaining between them. The CDR3 DNA sequence: TGTGCCAGCAGCCGTGGGGCTAGCGCTTCCTACGAGCAGTACTTC. Amino acids: CASSRGASASYEQYF.

This rearrangement joins TRBV5-1 to TRBJ1-1; TRBD1 might be the D (5 bases). Deletions cut 4 bases from V and 3 bases from J, with 16 bases between. The germline CDR1 and CDR2 sequences are SGHRS and YFSETQ. The CDR3 contains 15 residues. The CDR3 DNA reads TGCGCCAGCAGCCGGGGCCGAGGCAGGGACACTGAAGCTTTCTTT. This encodes CASSRGRGRDTEAFF.

This sequence joins TRBV11-2 and TRBJ2-2; TRBD1 matches at 7 bases. Looked up from germline, CDR1 is SGHAT and CDR2 is FQNNGV. The J segment lost 4 bases and the V segment lost 5 bases, leaving 7 bases of the junction unmatched. This CDR3 has 15 residues. The CDR3 here is CASSHRDRFTGELFF. The DNA of the CDR3 is TGTGCCAGCAGCCACCGGGACAGATTCACCGGGGAGCTGTTTTTT.

This clonotype showed up many times. This chain connects TRBV9 to TRBJ2-7, with D perhaps being TRBD1 or TRBD2 (5 bases each). The CDR3 length is 16 residues. V dropped 0 bases and J dropped 7 bases, with 20 bases sitting between them. Germline CDR1 SGDLS, CDR2 YYNGEE. The CDR3 DNA reads TGTGCCAGCAGCGTAGCGGGGACCGGTAATCTGGTAGAGCAGTACTTC. This codes for CASSVAGTGNLVEQYF.

This clonotype came up many times. The J gene is TRBJ2-2, the V gene TRBV2; TRBD1 aligns across 9 bases. The CDR3 consists of 14 residues. Per the germline V gene, CDR1 is SNHLY and CDR2 is FYNNEI. The ends lost 9 bases at V and 1 base at J; junction bases unmatched: 3. The CDR3 spells CASRDRENTGELFF. In nucleotides, the CDR3 is TGTGCCAGTAGGGACAGGGAGAACACCGGGGAGCTGTTTTTT. Supplemented by reference TRBV2 and TRBJ2-2, the full variable domain reads EPEVTQTPSHQVTQMGQEVILRCVPISNHLYFYWYRQILGQKVEFLVSFYNNEISEKSEIFDDQFSVERPDGSNFTLKIRSTKLEDSAMYFCASRDRENTGELFFGEGSRLTVL.

As regards this clonotype: A much larger clone lies a single base off, so this may be a read error. The rearrangement joins TRBV10-3 to TRBJ2-1; 8 bases are a match to TRBD2. This CDR3 has 15 residues. Germline V gives CDR1 ENHRY, CDR2 SYGVKD. This CDR3 reads CPISDSGISYNEQFF. In DNA form, the CDR3 reads TGTCCCATCAGTGATAGCGGGATTTCCTACAATGAGCAGTTCTTC.

V gene TRBV12-3 or TRBV12-4 combines with J gene TRBJ2-1; the D gene is possibly TRBD2 (6 bases). CDR3 size: 12 residues. The ends were cut back, 5 bases at V and 8 bases at J, with 10 bases in the middle. The CDR3 nucleotides read TGTGCCAGCAGTGCCGGGAGTGATGAGCAGTTCTTC. This sequence encodes CASSAGSDEQFF.

The chain combines TRBV7-9 with TRBJ1-1; D is perhaps TRBD1 (5 bases). The CDR3 is 15 residues long. V lost 5 bases to trimming and J lost 4 bases, with 17 bases between them. Germline CDR1 SEHNR, CDR2 FQNEAQ (reference sequence). The DNA of the CDR3 is TGTGCCAGCAGCCCTCCCCGCGGGGGAGGCACTGAAGCTTTCTTT. It codes for CASSPPRGGGTEAFF.

This clonotype was observed many times. V is TRBV5-5 and J is TRBJ2-3; TRBD2 aligns across 8 bases. Trimming removed 0 bases from V and 0 bases from J; junction bases left unmatched: 12. Germline values: CDR1 SGHKS, CDR2 YYEKEE (reference sequence). The CDR3 covers 19 residues. CDR3 in DNA: TGTGCCAGCAGCTTGGCGGGAGGGGTTTTCGGTGGTAGCACAGATACGCAGTATTTT. Translation gives CASSLAGGVFGGSTDTQYF.

This clonotype was seen repeatedly, ten times or more. The chain recombines TRBV6-1 with TRBJ2-3; TRBD2 might be the D (7 bases). This CDR3 contains 16 residues. CDR1 and CDR2 from the germline V gene are MNHNS and SASEGT. V lost 7 bases and J lost 1, with 18 bases in between. Written as DNA, the CDR3 is TGTGCCAGCAACCGGGCGGGGGCTGTCGGCACAGATACGCAGTATTTT. Its protein is CASNRAGAVGTDTQYF.

This clonotype turned up a few times. The J gene is TRBJ1-2, the V gene TRBV28; a possible D gene is TRBD1 (6 bases). Trimming removed 2 bases from V and 8 bases from J, with 21 bases in between. CDR1 and CDR2 (germline): MDHEN, SYDVKM. The CDR3 runs 16 residues. CDR3 in DNA: TGTGCCAGCAGTTTAGTAGGAGAGACAGGACTTCTAGGCTACACCTTC. Amino acid sequence: CASSLVGETGLLGYTF.

In nucleotides, the CDR3 is TGCGCCAGCAGTCCCAGGGGTAAGCAATACGAGCAGTACTTC. The encoded protein is CASSPRGKQYEQYF. This chain uses TRBV4-1 with TRBJ2-7; D might be TRBD1 (6 bases). This CDR3 is 14 amino acids long. Germline CDR1 is MGHRA and CDR2 is YSYEKL. Deletions cut 6 bases from V and 4 bases from J, with 16 bases between.

This clonotype occurred a few times. The chain links TRBV13 to TRBJ1-2; no definite D call. This CDR3 is 16 amino acids long. Germline CDR1 PRHDT, CDR2 FYEKMQ (reference sequence). Trimming shortened V by 5 bases and J by 6 bases, and 22 bases separated the two germline ends. The CDR3 sequence is CASSALSEVGGDGYTF. As DNA, the CDR3 is TGTGCCAGCAGCGCCTTATCAGAGGTTGGCGGTGATGGCTACACCTTC.